In its sample, the clone carrying this T cell receptor (beta chain) was seen once. The sample originates from a study of blood T cell repertoires in COVID-19. Overall study: Samples came from the United States, Italy and Spain, spanning acute and convalescent COVID-19. From T cells, B-cell-depleted T cells, or PBMCs came the material, which was cDNA or gDNA.

This CDR3 is built from 10 residues. Germline V gene data show CDR1 as DFQATT and CDR2 as SNEGSKA (reference sequence). Between the trimmed V and J ends, which lost 3 bases and 8 bases, there was a span of 7 bases. Seattle's cohort entered during active infection and was followed longitudinally. As originally analysed: Reference gene primer amplification gave estimated nucleated cell counts. Sequencing was performed with immunoSEQ multiplex PCR; in TCRdb, only in-frame clones are kept and a portion is missing. Clone size and V and J calls were adopted from that table, with D and trimming inferred from the DNA. The sample includes about 34,000 clones, over 70% of them seen just once.

This TCR came from a man between 70 and 80 years old with COVID-19, enrolled during active disease. Sequencing input: peripheral blood. V and J are TRBV20-1 and TRBJ1-2; no clear D. The CDR3 sequence is CSASRGGYTF. The CDR3 nucleotides are TGCAGTGCTAGCAGAGGGGGCTACACCTTC.